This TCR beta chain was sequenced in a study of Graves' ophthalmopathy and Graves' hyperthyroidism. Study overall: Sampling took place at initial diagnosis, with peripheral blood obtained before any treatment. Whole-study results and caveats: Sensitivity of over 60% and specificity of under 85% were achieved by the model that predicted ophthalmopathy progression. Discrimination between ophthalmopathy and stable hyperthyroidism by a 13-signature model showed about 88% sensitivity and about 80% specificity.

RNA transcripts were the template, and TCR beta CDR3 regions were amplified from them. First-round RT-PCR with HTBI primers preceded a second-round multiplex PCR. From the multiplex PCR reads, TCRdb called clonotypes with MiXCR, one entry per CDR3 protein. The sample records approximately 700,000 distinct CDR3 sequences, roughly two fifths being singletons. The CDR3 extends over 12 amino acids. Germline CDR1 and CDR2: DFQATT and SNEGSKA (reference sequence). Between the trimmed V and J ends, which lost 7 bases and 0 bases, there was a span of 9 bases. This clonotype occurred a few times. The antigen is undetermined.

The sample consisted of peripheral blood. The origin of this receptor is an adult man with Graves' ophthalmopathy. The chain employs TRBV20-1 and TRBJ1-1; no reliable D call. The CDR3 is CSVPFMNTEAFF. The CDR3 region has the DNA TGCAGTGTACCCTTCATGAACACTGAAGCTTTCTTT.